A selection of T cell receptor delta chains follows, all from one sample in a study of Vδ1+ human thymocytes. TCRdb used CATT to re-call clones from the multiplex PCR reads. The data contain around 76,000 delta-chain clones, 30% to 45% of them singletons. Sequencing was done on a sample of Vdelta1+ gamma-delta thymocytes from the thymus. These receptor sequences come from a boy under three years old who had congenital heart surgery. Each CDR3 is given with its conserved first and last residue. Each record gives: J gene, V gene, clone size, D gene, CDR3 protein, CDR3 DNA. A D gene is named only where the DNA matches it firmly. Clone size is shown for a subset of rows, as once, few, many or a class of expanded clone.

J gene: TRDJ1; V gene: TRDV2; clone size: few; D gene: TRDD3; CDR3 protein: CARVKGIRPDKLIF; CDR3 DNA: TGTGCCCGTGTTAAGGGGATACGACCCGATAAACTCATCTTT
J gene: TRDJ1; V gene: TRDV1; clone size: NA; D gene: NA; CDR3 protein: CALGELFPYPRVLGWTDKLIF; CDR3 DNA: TGTGCTCTTGGGGAACTTTTTCCCTATCCTCGGGTACTGGGTTGGACCGATAAACTCATCTTT
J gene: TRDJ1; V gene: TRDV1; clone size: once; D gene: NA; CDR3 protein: CALGAHFPALGMYTDKLIF; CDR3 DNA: TGTGCTCTTGGGGCCCACTTCCCGGCACTAGGGATGTACACCGATAAACTCATCTTT
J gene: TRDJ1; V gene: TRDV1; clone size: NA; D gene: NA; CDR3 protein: CALGEFATCPEAHNKLIF; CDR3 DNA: TGTGCTCTTGGGGAATTTGCTACCTGCCCTGAAGCCCATAATAAACTCATCTTT
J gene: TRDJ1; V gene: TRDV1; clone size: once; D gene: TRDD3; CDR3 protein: CALGDFPLSVWGIVYTDKLIF; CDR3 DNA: TGTGCTCTTGGGGACTTCCCACTTTCCGTCTGGGGGATAGTGTACACCGATAAACTCATCTTT
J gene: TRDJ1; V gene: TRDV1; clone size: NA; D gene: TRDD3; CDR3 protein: CALGERSYPVLGDLTDKLIF; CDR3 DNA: TGTGCTCTTGGGGAACGGTCCTACCCTGTACTGGGGGACCTCACCGATAAACTCATCTTT
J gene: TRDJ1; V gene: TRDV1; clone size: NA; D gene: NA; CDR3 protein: CALGELVRGSRGFTDKLIF; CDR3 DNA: TGTGCTCTTGGGGAACTAGTTAGGGGGTCGCGGGGATTCACCGATAAACTCATCTTT
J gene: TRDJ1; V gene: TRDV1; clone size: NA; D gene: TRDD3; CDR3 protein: CALGQRLPIRTGGYGEYTDKLIF; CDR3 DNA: TGTGCTCTTGGGCAAAGGCTTCCTATACGTACTGGGGGATACGGAGAGTACACCGATAAACTCATCTTT
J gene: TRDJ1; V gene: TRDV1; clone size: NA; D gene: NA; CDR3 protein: CALGEWARRFEIHQGPGGTDKLIF; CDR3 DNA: TGTGCTCTTGGGGAATGGGCCCGTAGGTTTGAAATACATCAAGGCCCAGGGGGCACCGATAAACTCATCTTT
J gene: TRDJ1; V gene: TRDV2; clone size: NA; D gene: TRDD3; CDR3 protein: CACDPYWGPHTDKLIF; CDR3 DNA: TGTGCCTGTGATCCGTACTGGGGGCCCCACACCGATAAACTAATCTTT
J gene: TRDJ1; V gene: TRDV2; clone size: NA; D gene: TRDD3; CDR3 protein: CACDTEGTGGYRSYADKLIF; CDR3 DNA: TGTGCCTGTGACACCGAGGGTACTGGGGGATACAGGTCCTACGCCGATAAACTCATCTTT
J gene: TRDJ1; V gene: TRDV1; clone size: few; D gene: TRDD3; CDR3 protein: CALGEYWGIRTAPYTDKLIF; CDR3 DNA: TGTGCTCTTGGGGAATACTGGGGGATACGAACTGCCCCTTACACCGATAAACTCATCTTT
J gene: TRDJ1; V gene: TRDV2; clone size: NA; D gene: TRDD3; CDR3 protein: CACDTGMRYWGIPGDKLIF; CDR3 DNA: TGTGCCTGTGACACCGGGATGCGATACTGGGGGATACCGGGCGATAAACTCATCTTT
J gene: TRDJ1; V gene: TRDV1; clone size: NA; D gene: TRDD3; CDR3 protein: CALGERWPYWGIGDKLIF; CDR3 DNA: TGTGCTCTTGGGGAACGCTGGCCATACTGGGGGATAGGCGATAAACTCATCTTT
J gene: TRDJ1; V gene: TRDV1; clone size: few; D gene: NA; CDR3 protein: CALGDPNCASGKGPYDKLIF; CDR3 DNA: TGTGCTCTTGGGGACCCCAATTGCGCCTCGGGGAAGGGTCCCTACGATAAACTCATCTTT
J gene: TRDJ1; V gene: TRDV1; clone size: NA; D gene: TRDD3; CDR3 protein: CALGETLSRLLRLGERKYTDKLIF; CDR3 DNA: TGTGCTCTTGGGGAAACGCTTTCTCGCCTCCTGCGGCTGGGGGAACGAAAGTACACCGATAAACTCATCTTT
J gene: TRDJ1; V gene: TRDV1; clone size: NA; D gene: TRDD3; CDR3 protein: CALGELHRDWGITPTDKLIF; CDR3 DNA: TGTGCTCTTGGGGAACTTCACCGCGACTGGGGGATAACCCCCACCGATAAACTCATCTTT
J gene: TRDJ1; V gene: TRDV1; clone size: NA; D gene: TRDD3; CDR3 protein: CALGERHVWGIPGGGDKLIF; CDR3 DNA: TGTGCTCTTGGGGAACGACATGTCTGGGGGATCCCGGGTGGAGGCGATAAACTCATCTTT
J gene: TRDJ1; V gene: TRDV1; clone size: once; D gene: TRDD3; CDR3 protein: CALGELVPSWGIGRDKLIF; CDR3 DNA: TGTGCTCTTGGGGAACTAGTCCCTAGCTGGGGGATAGGTCGGGATAAACTCATCTTT
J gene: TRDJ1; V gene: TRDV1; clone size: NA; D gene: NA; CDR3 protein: CALGEPPSYGWGTDKLIF; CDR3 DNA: TGTGCTCTTGGGGAACCCCCTTCCTACGGCTGGGGGACTGATAAACTCATCTTT
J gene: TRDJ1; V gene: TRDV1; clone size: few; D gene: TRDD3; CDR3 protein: CALGVTCVLGETTDKLIF; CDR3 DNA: TGTGCTCTTGGGGTGACTTGCGTACTGGGGGAGACGACCGATAAACTCATCTTT
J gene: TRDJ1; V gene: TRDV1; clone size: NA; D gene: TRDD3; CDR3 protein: CALGEWHLRGGLRIAATDKLIF; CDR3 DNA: TGTGCTCTTGGGGAATGGCACCTACGCGGGGGATTAAGGATTGCGGCCACCGATAAACTCATCTTT
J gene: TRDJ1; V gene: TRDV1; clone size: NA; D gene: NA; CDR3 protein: CALGELSFLNIAGGATTPYTDKLIF; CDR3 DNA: TGTGCTCTTGGGGAACTTTCCTTCCTTAACATCGCTGGGGGGGCCACGACCCCTTACACCGATAAACTCATCTTT
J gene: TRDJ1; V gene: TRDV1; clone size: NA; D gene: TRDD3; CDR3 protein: CALGEELKAGRTYRTALGDTNDKLIF; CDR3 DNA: TGTGCTCTTGGGGAAGAGCTAAAGGCTGGGAGGACCTACCGTACGGCACTGGGGGATACGAACGATAAACTCATCTTT
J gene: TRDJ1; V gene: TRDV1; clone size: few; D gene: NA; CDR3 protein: CALGELAPWDAATDKLIF; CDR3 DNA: TGTGCTCTTGGGGAACTGGCCCCCTGGGATGCCGCCACCGATAAACTCATCTTT
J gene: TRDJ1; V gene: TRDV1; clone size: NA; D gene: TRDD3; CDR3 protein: CALGELVFSLRVLGDTRTDKLIF; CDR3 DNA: TGTGCTCTTGGGGAACTAGTGTTCTCCCTACGGGTACTGGGGGATACGCGCACCGATAAACTCATCTTT
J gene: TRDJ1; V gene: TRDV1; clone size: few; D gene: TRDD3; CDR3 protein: CALGECPTWVLGDTAPFKLIF; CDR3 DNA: TGTGCTCTTGGGGAATGTCCTACGTGGGTACTGGGGGATACGGCCCCCTTTAAACTCATCTTT
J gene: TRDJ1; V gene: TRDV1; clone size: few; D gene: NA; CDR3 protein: CALGEPPSYWSGGYPWTDKLIF; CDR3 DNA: TGTGCTCTTGGGGAACCCCCTTCCTACTGGAGTGGGGGATACCCCTGGACCGATAAACTCATCTTC
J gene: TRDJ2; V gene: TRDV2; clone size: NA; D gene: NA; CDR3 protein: CASKGGPSLGPHTAQLFF; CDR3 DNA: TGTGCCTCCAAAGGGGGGCCTTCCCTTGGACCCCACACAGCACAACTCTTCTTT
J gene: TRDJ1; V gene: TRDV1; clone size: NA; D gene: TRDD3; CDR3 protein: CALGDAFFLLVLGDTSELAKLIF; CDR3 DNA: TGTGCTCTTGGGGACGCTTTCTTCCTACTCGTACTGGGGGATACTAGTGAACTCGCTAAACTCATCTTT
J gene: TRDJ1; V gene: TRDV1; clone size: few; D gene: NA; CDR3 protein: CALGEQAFF; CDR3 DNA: TGTGCTCTTGGGGAACAGGCCTTCTTC
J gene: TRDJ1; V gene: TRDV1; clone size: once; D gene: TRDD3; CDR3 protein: CALGEFKGYSSLGYWGLLVTDKLIF; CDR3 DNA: TGTGCTCTTGGGGAATTTAAGGGATACTCCAGCCTAGGGTACTGGGGACTACTAGTCACCGATAAACTCATCTTT
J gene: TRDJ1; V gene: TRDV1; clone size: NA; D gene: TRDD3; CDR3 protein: CALGESSHGLGADKLIF; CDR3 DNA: TGTGCTCTTGGGGAATCGTCACACGGCCTGGGGGCCGATAAACTCATCTTT
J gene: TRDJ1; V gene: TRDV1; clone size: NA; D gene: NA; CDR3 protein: CALGDDSYRGWGPYTDKLIF; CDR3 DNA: TGTGCTCTTGGGGACGATTCCTACCGGGGCTGGGGTCCGTACACCGATAAACTCATCTTT
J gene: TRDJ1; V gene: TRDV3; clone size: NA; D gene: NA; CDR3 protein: CARSRRRWGQTDKLIF; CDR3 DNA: TGTGCCAGGTCCCGGCGGCGATGGGGGCAGACCGATAAACTCATCTTT
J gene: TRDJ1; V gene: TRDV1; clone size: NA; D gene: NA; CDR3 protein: CALGEPKPFRERTKHTDKLIF; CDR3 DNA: TGTGCTCTTGGGGAACCCAAACCCTTCCGGGAGCGTACTAAACACACCGATAAACTCATCTTT
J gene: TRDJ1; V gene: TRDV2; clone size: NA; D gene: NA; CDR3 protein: CACDTQGTTRYTDKLIF; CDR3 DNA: TGTGCCTGTGACACTCAGGGAACGACTCGGTACACCGATAAACTCATCTTT
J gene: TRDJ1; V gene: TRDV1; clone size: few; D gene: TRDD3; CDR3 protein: CALGRQLAGIPSNTDKLIF; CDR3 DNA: TGTGCTCTTGGGAGACAGCTAGCGGGGATACCCTCAAACACCGATAAACTCATCTTT
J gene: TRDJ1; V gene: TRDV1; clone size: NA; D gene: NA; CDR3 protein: CALGELIGGGFLSISTDKLIF; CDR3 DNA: TGTGCTCTTGGGGAACTAATTGGGGGGGGCTTCCTTTCCATATCCACCGATAAACTCATCTTT
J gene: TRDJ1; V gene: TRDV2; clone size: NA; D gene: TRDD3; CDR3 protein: CSCVSLPVGWGITDKLIF; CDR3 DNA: TGTTCCTGTGTTTCCCTACCGGTCGGGTGGGGGATTACCGATAAACTCATCTTT
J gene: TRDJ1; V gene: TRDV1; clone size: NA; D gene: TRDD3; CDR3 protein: CALGKGDWGIRESWRNTDKLIF; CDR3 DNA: TGTGCTCTTGGGAAGGGTGACTGGGGGATACGGGAAAGTTGGAGAAACACCGATAAACTCATCTTT
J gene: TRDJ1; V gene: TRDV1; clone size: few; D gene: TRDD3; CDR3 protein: CALGEHWGIRRLIF; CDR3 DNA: TGTGCTCTTGGGGAACACTGGGGGATACGCAGACTCATCTTT